This T cell receptor beta chain was found in a study of technical replicates of blood from a handful of donors. Sequencing used immunoSEQ multiplex PCR; TCRdb keeps in-frame clones, though not all of them. The repertoire holds 55,000 to 80,000 clones, almost 98% seen once, with 0.2% to 0.25% in the top ten. The CDR3 spans 18 residues. Germline V gene data show CDR1 as SEHNR and CDR2 as FQNEAQ (reference sequence). Deletions cut 1 base from V and 5 bases from J, with 23 bases between. The source is a human donor in good health. Sequenced material: T cells isolated from PBMCs. The V gene is TRBV7-9, the J gene TRBJ2-5, with D perhaps matching TRBD2 (6 bases). CDR3 loop: CASSLGILGLGGLETQYF. As DNA, the CDR3 is TGTGCCAGCAGCTTAGGAATTTTGGGTCTCGGGGGTTTGGAGACCCAGTACTTC.